The next 8 T cell receptor beta chains were all read from a single sample in a study of T cells after yellow fever vaccination. TCRdb reprocessed the 5' RACE reads with MiXCR, giving one entry per CDR3 protein. There are 110,000 to 150,000 distinct CDR3 sequences in the sample; more than 6.5% occur only once, and more than 0.6% lies in the top ten. Sequenced material: CD4+ T cells sorted from PBMCs, taken 10 days after the yellow fever booster vaccination. The receptor set was obtained from a man aged 25 to 45 who received the YFV17D yellow fever vaccine.

This clonotype was detected many times. The chain couples TRBV20-1 to TRBJ2-1; 10 bases fit TRBD2. J was trimmed by 2 bases and V by 4 bases; bases with no gene match: 2. The germline gives CDR1 DFQATT, CDR2 SNEGSKA (reference sequence). This CDR3 is 14 amino acids long. The CDR3 DNA sequence: TGCAGTGCTACCGGACTAGCGGCCTACAATGAGCAGTTCTTC. Protein: CSATGLAAYNEQFF.

This clonotype was observed at least ten times. The chain couples TRBV4-3 to TRBJ1-2; a possible D gene is TRBD1 (6 bases). V lost 4 bases to trimming and J lost 0 bases, with 12 bases between them. The CDR3 is 15 amino acids. In germline, CDR1 is LGHNA, CDR2 YSLEER. CDR3 region: CASSPDRKANYGYTF. The DNA for the CDR3 is TGCGCCAGCAGCCCGGACAGAAAGGCTAACTATGGCTACACCTTC.

There are many counts of this clonotype. The chain carries TRBV2 and TRBJ1-2; D gene unclear. The CDR3 has 11 amino acids. CDR1 and CDR2 (germline): SNHLY, FYNNEI. Trimming took off 5 bases at V and 8 bases at J, with 9 bases between the two ends. The CDR3 nucleotides are TGTGCCAGCAGTCTCGCTGGGGGCTACACCTTC. Residues: CASSLAGGYTF.

At least ten counts were recorded for this clonotype. The J gene is TRBJ2-7, the V gene TRBV5-1; TRBD1 matches 12 bases. This CDR3 is built from 15 residues. Trimming at V came to 2 bases and at J to 5 bases, leaving 5 bases not matched to a gene. CDR1 is SGHRS, CDR2 YFSETQ, per germline. CDR3 region: CASSFGTGGWNEQYF. Written as DNA, the CDR3 is TGCGCCAGCAGCTTTGGGACAGGGGGCTGGAACGAGCAGTACTTC. Using reference TRBV5-1 and TRBJ2-7 for the parts outside the CDR3, the full variable domain is KAGVTQTPRYLIKTRGQQVTLSCSPISGHRSVSWYQQTPGQGLQFLFEYFSETQRNKGNFPGRFSGRQFSNSRSEMNVSTLELGDSALYLCASSFGTGGWNEQYFGPGTRLTVT.

This clonotype was observed a few times. The chain is built from TRBV10-3 and TRBJ2-7; no reliable D call. V lost 3 bases and J lost 5, with 5 bases in between. This CDR3 is built from 11 residues. The germline V gene has CDR1 ENHRY and CDR2 SYGVKD. CDR3 sequence: CAISESNEQYF. In nucleotides, the CDR3 is TGTGCCATCAGTGAATCGAACGAGCAGTACTTC.

The chain recombines TRBV29-1 with TRBJ2-3; 9 nucleotides match TRBD2. Germline CDR1 reads SQVTM; CDR2 reads ANQGSEA. The J segment lost 0 bases and the V segment lost 8 bases, leaving 12 bases of the junction unmatched. The CDR3 has 16 residues. CDR3 sequence: CSTTPTSGPSTDTQYF. Here the CDR3 DNA reads TGCAGCACCACCCCTACTAGCGGGCCCAGCACAGATACGCAGTATTTT.

Ten or more counts support this clonotype. This chain's CDR3 is CASSLISGSGFTGELFF. The CDR3 coding sequence is TGTGCCAGCAGCTTAATTAGCGGGAGCGGATTCACCGGGGAGCTGTTTTTT. The V gene is TRBV7-9, the J gene TRBJ2-2; 9 bases align to TRBD2. Germline values: CDR1 SEHNR, CDR2 FQNEAQ (reference sequence). The V and J ends lost 2 bases and 4 bases, in that order; junction bases with no gene match: 8. The CDR3 is made up of 17 amino acids. The whole variable domain, remainder taken from reference TRBV7-9 and TRBJ2-2, is DTGVSQNPRHKITKRGQNVTFRCDPISEHNRLYWYRQTLGQGPEFLTYFQNEAQLEKSRLLSDRFSAERPKGSFSTLEIQRTEQGDSAMYLCASSLISGSGFTGELFFGEGSRLTVL.

This clonotype was observed at least ten times. The chain uses TRBV11-2 and TRBJ2-4, with D uncertain. Germline V gene lookup returns CDR1 SGHAT and CDR2 FQNNGV. The CDR3 has 13 amino acids. V was pared by 0 bases and J by 11 bases, with 11 bases between. CDR3 in DNA: TGTGCCAGCAGCTTAGAGCCACCCGCAGTTCAGTACTTC. It codes for CASSLEPPAVQYF.